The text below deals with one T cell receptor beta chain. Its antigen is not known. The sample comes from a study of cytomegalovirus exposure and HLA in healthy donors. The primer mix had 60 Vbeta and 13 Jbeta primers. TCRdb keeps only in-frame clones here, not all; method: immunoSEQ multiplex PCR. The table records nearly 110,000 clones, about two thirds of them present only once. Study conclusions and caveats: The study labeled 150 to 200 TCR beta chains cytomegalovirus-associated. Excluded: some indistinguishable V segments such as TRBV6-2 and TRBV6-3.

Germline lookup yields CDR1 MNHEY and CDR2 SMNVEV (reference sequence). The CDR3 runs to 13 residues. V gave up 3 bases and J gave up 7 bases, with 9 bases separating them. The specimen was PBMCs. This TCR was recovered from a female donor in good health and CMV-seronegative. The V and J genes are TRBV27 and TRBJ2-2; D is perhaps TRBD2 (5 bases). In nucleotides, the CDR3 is TGTGCCAGCAGTTTCGGGAAGGACGGGGAGCTGTTTTTT. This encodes CASSFGKDGELFF.